The 22 T cell receptor beta chains reported below all come from one sample, sequenced in a study of T cell responses to AZD1222 COVID-19 vaccine. Sequenced by immunoSEQ multiplex PCR; TCRdb stores in-frame clones only, minus some. The sample lists about 150,000 clones, about nine tenths occurring once. This specimen was peripheral blood, taken on day 0 of AZD1222 vaccination. Receptors originate from an adult in good health.

The chain is built from TRBV3-1 (or the pseudogene TRBV3-2) and TRBJ1-2; D is unresolved. CDR1 LGHDT and CDR2 YNNKEL come from the germline V gene (reference sequence). The CDR3 runs 16 residues. V was clipped by 4 bases and J by 3 bases, with 18 bases between them. The CDR3 loop is CASSPPFGEDHYGYTF. CDR3 bases: TGTGCCAGCAGCCCTCCCTTCGGGGAGGACCACTATGGCTACACCTTC.

This clone has more than one count but fewer than ten. Other nucleotide sequences in the sample specify the same CDR3. V and J are TRBV9 and TRBJ1-3; no clear D gene. This CDR3 has 14 residues. Germline V gives CDR1 SGDLS, CDR2 YYNGEE. V dropped 2 bases and J dropped 1 base, with 7 bases sitting between them. DNA of the CDR3: TGTGCCAGCAGCGTGGAGGGTTCTGGAAACACCATATATTTT. It is translated as CASSVEGSGNTIYF.

This chain uses TRBV6-5 with TRBJ2-6; D gene uncertain. The CDR3 is 16 residues long. The germline V gene has CDR1 MNHEY and CDR2 SVGAGI. V lost 0 bases and J lost 4, with 10 bases in between. The CDR3 nucleotides are TGTGCCAGCAGTTACTCGCGTAGGTGGGGGGCCAACGTCCTGACTTTC. Its protein product is CASSYSRRWGANVLTF.

V usage is TRBV6-5 and J usage is TRBJ1-2, with no clear D. CDR3 size: 15 residues. The ends were cut back, 7 bases at V and 0 bases at J, with 15 bases in the middle. CDR1 MNHEY and CDR2 SVGAGI come from the germline V gene. This CDR3 is CASKGRDRTNYGYTF. CDR3 in DNA: TGTGCCAGCAAGGGTAGAGACCGCACTAACTATGGCTACACCTTC.

The gene calls are TRBV2 and TRBJ1-4; 11 nucleotides agree with TRBD1. The germline V gene has CDR1 SNHLY and CDR2 FYNNEI. V trimming: 3 bases; J trimming: 5 bases; junction bases outside the gene matches: 2. This CDR3 region has 15 residues. The CDR3 loop is CASSEDRGRNEKLFF. Written as DNA, the CDR3 is TGTGCCAGCAGTGAGGACAGGGGGCGGAATGAAAAACTGTTTTTT.

There are a few counts of this clone. The rearrangement uses TRBV30 and TRBJ2-7, with 9 nucleotides matching TRBD1. This CDR3 contains 16 residues. The germline CDR1 and CDR2 sequences are GTSNPN and SVGIG (reference sequence). V gave up 5 bases and J gave up 4 bases; unmatched junction bases: 15. The CDR3 DNA is TGTGCCTGGTCCGGGCCGGGGACAGGGAGCATGTACGAGCAGTACTTC. Encoded protein: CAWSGPGTGSMYEQYF.

This chain uses TRBV5-6 with TRBJ2-2, with D unresolved. The germline V gene encodes CDR1 SGHDT and CDR2 YYEEEE. Trimming stripped 4 bases from V and 3 bases from J, with 7 bases between. CDR3 length: 13 amino acids. This chain's CDR3 is CASSPIDTGELFF. CDR3 nucleotides: TGTGCCAGCAGCCCTATTGACACCGGGGAGCTGTTTTTT.

J is TRBJ2-1 and V is TRBV3-1 (or the pseudogene TRBV3-2); D gene uncertain. Between the trimmed V and J ends, which lost 1 base and 7 bases, there was a span of 8 bases. The CDR3 sequence is 13 residues long. Germline V gene data show CDR1 as LGHDT and CDR2 as YNNKEL (reference sequence). Here the CDR3 DNA reads TGTGCCAGCAGCCAAGTAATCGTTAATGAGCAGTTCTTC. It specifies CASSQVIVNEQFF.

The chain carries TRBV19 and TRBJ2-2, with unresolved D. This CDR3 is 14 amino acids long. V was clipped by 6 bases and J by 0 bases, with 8 bases between them. CDR1 and CDR2 (germline): LNHDA, SQIVND (reference sequence). The CDR3 DNA sequence: TGTGCCAGTAGCCAGATAACGAACACCGGGGAGCTGTTTTTT. Translation gives CASSQITNTGELFF.

The CDR3 loop reads CASSSRWEGNTIYF. The CDR3, as DNA: TGTGCCAGCAGCTCGCGGTGGGAAGGAAACACCATATATTTT. The V gene is TRBV7-2, the J gene TRBJ1-3; D uncertain. V was cut by 4 bases and J by 4 bases, with 11 bases left in between. There are 14 residues in the CDR3. Germline CDR1 is SGHTA and CDR2 is FQGNSA. The full variable domain, its missing parts supplied by reference TRBV7-2 and TRBJ1-3, is GAGVSQSPSNKVTEKGKDVELRCDPISGHTALYWYRQSLGQGLEFLIYFQGNSAPDKSGLPSDRFSAERTGGSVSTLTIQRTQQEDSAVYLCASSSRWEGNTIYFGEGSWLTVV.

The chain employs TRBV5-1 and TRBJ2-7; tentatively, D is TRBD2 (6 bases). CDR3 length: 15 amino acids. Germline CDR1 is SGHRS and CDR2 is YFSETQ. Between the trimmed V and J ends, which lost 4 bases and 2 bases, there was a span of 16 bases. CDR3 sequence reads: CASSEAPGRPYEQYF. CDR3 bases: TGCGCCAGCAGCGAGGCGCCCGGGAGACCCTACGAGCAGTACTTC.

This chain connects TRBV12-3 or TRBV12-4 to TRBJ1-2; D remains ambiguous. The CDR3 loop spans 13 amino acids. Trimming took off 5 bases at V and 2 bases at J, with 9 bases between the two ends. This CDR3 reads CASSDQRNYGYTF. The CDR3 nucleotides read TGTGCCAGCAGTGACCAGCGGAACTATGGCTACACCTTC.

The chain has TRBV2 and TRBJ1-5; 8 bases are shared with TRBD1. Germline V gives CDR1 SNHLY, CDR2 FYNNEI. The J segment lost 6 bases and the V segment lost 6 bases, leaving 4 bases of the junction unmatched. This CDR3 region has 13 residues. The CDR3 spells CASSQGAFQPQHF. CDR3 coding DNA: TGTGCCAGCAGCCAGGGGGCGTTTCAGCCCCAGCATTTT.

This clone showed up just once. The chain carries TRBV6-5 and TRBJ2-1, with a weak D call TRBD1 (5 bases). Germline CDR1 is MNHEY and CDR2 is SVGAGI. Trimming stripped 6 bases from V and 9 bases from J, with 15 bases between. The CDR3 covers 13 residues. The CDR3 DNA follows: TGTGCCAGCAGGGTAAGGGGTCGGTCTGAGCAGTTCTTC. Its translation: CASRVRGRSEQFF.

This chain joins TRBV25-1 and TRBJ2-7, with D possibly matching TRBD2 (5 bases). CDR3 length: 15 amino acids. Germline V CDR1 and CDR2: MGHDK, SYGVNS. V was trimmed by 1 base and J by 0 bases, leaving 10 bases between them. Here the CDR3 reads CASSESRRLSYEQYF. The CDR3 nucleotides are TGTGCCAGCAGTGAATCGCGGAGGCTCTCCTACGAGCAGTACTTC.

V and J are TRBV11-2 and TRBJ1-1; D is unclear. From germline, CDR1 is SGHAT and CDR2 FQNNGV. V was pared by 5 bases and J by 0 bases, with 13 bases between. The CDR3 is 15 amino acids. CDR3 protein: CASSPGWYVNTEAFF. The CDR3 bases are TGTGCCAGCAGCCCCGGCTGGTATGTGAACACTGAAGCTTTCTTT.

The rearrangement uses TRBV11-2 and TRBJ2-2; TRBD1 matches at 7 bases. This CDR3 is 15 amino acids long. CDR1 SGHAT and CDR2 FQNNGV come from the germline V gene. The V segment lost 4 bases and the J segment 3 bases; nucleotides outside the gene matches: 5. CDR3 coding DNA: TGTGCCAGCAGCTCTGGACAGGCGTACACCGGGGAGCTGTTTTTT. This translates into CASSSGQAYTGELFF.

The V gene is TRBV18, the J gene TRBJ1-2, with 8 nucleotides matching TRBD1. The CDR3 has 15 amino acids. From germline, CDR1 is KGHSH and CDR2 LQKENI. V trimming: 3 bases; J trimming: 3 bases; junction bases outside the gene matches: 6. CDR3 DNA sequence: TGTGCCAGCTCACCCGACAGGGGAAACCACTATGGCTACACCTTC. Its protein is CASSPDRGNHYGYTF.

The chain carries TRBV5-5 and TRBJ2-3; D is unclear. Germline CDR1 SGHKS, CDR2 YYEKEE (reference sequence). The CDR3 is 12 amino acids. Trimming took off 3 bases at V and 6 bases at J, with 8 bases between the two ends. The CDR3 bases are TGTGCCAGCAGCTACGACGTGGATACGCAGTATTTT. It encodes CASSYDVDTQYF.

In the case of this clone: An end of the junction does not agree with germline; a read error may underlie this. This chain joins TRBV7-7 and TRBJ2-2; D tentatively reads TRBD1 or TRBD2 (7 bases each). Germline CDR1 SSHAT, CDR2 FNYEAQ (reference sequence). This CDR3 contains 14 residues. Here the CDR3 DNA reads TGTGCTAGCAGCAGGGGGGGTAACACCGGGGAGCTGTTTTTT. Translated: CASSRGGNTGELFF.

This chain joins TRBV6-5 and TRBJ2-3, with TRBD2 as a possible D gene (5 bases). This CDR3 is built from 14 residues. Germline V gives CDR1 MNHEY, CDR2 SVGAGI. V lost 6 bases and J lost 4, with 14 bases in between. The CDR3 loop is CASSTGPRADTQYF. CDR3 DNA sequence: TGTGCCAGCAGCACGGGTCCGAGGGCAGATACGCAGTATTTT.

The chain employs TRBV14 and TRBJ1-2; a possible D gene is TRBD1 (5 bases). Germline CDR1 reads SGHDN; CDR2 reads FVKESK. V was cut by 6 bases and J by 5 bases, with 16 bases left in between. The CDR3 loop spans 14 amino acids. This chain's CDR3 is CASSSDQGWYGYTF. The CDR3, as DNA: TGTGCCAGCAGTTCCGATCAGGGTTGGTATGGCTACACCTTC.